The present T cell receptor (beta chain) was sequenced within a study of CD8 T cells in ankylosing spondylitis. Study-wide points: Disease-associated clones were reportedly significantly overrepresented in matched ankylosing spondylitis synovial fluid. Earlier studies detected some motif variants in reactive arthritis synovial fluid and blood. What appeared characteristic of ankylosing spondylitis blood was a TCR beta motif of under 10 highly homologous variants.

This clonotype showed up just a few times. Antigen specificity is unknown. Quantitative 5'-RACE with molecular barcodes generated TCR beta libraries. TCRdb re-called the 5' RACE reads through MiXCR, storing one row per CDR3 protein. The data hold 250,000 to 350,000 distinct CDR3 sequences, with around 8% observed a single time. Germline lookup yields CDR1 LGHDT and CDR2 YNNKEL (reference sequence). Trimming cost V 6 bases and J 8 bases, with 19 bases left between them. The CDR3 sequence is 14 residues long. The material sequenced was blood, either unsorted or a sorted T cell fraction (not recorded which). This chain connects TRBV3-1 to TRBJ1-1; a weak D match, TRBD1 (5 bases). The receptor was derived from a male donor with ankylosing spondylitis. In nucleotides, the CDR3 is TGTGCCAGCAGGGAGGGGTCCGCACGGTCCGAAGCTTTCTTT. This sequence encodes CASREGSARSEAFF.